This entry lists 28 T cell receptor beta chains sequenced from one sample in a study of T-cell reconstitution after alpha-beta-depleted transplantation in children. Preparation of the TCRbeta library used unique molecular identifiers. MiXCR, run by TCRdb on the PCR reads, gives a single entry per CDR3 protein. The data show approximately 350,000 distinct CDR3 sequences, 13% seen once. Sequencing was performed on PBMCs, taken from the stem cell graft. These receptors were collected from a human donor who donated a stem cell graft to a child with Fanconi anemia.

The chain links TRBV18 to TRBJ1-1, with a possible D match to TRBD1 (5 bases). Germline V gene sequence: CDR1 KGHSH, CDR2 LQKENI. Trimming removed 3 bases at V and 4 bases at J, with 12 bases between. The CDR3 is 14 residues long. The CDR3 spells CASSPEGRRTEAFF. The CDR3, as DNA: TGTGCCAGCTCACCGGAGGGGAGGCGCACTGAAGCTTTCTTT.

This clonotype was recorded at least ten times. The chain couples TRBV5-6 to TRBJ2-7; weak D call: TRBD1 (5 bases). The CDR3 spans 14 residues. Germline loops: CDR1 SGHDT, CDR2 YYEEEE. V gave up 2 bases and J gave up 4 bases, with 13 bases separating them. CDR3 region: CASSFPDRPYEQYV. As DNA, the CDR3 is TGTGCCAGCAGCTTCCCCGACAGACCTTACGAGCAGTACGTC.

This clonotype was seen only a few times. This sequence joins TRBV13 and TRBJ2-7; D might be TRBD1 or TRBD2, each matching 5 bases. V was pared by 5 bases and J by 6 bases, with 14 bases between. The CDR3 length is 13 residues. Per the germline V gene, CDR1 is PRHDT and CDR2 is FYEKMQ (reference sequence). The DNA for the CDR3 is TGTGCCAGCAGCCCCACTAGAGGGACCGAGCAGTACTTC. Translating it yields CASSPTRGTEQYF.

The chain couples TRBV12-3 or TRBV12-4 to TRBJ2-3; 10 nucleotides match TRBD2. This CDR3 contains 16 residues. V lost 6 bases to trimming and J lost 0 bases; unmatched junction nucleotides: 6. CDR3 nucleotide sequence: TGTGCCAGCAGGCTAGCGGGGGCCTCTAGCACAGATACGCAGTATTTT. Residues: CASRLAGASSTDTQYF.

This clonotype came up many times. The chain recombines TRBV28 with TRBJ1-5; D call uncertain. The CDR3 is 15 residues long. The germline V gene has CDR1 MDHEN and CDR2 SYDVKM. Trimming stripped 6 bases from V and 2 bases from J, with 14 bases between. CDR3 coding DNA: TGTGCCAGCAGACCCCCAACGTGGGGCAATCAGCCCCAGCATTTT. Its protein is CASRPPTWGNQPQHF.

J is TRBJ1-2 and V is TRBV29-1; TRBD1 matches at 9 bases. CDR1 and CDR2 (germline): SQVTM, ANQGSEA. CDR3 length equals 13 residues. Trimming took 3 bases from V and 5 from J; bases not matched to a gene: 4. The CDR3 loop is CSVDSGQGYGYTF. In nucleotides, the CDR3 is TGCAGCGTTGACTCGGGACAGGGTTATGGCTACACCTTC.

At least ten counts were recorded for this clonotype. The rearrangement joins TRBV6-1 to TRBJ2-3; unclear D gene. The CDR3 covers 14 residues. V was cut by 1 base and J by 0 bases, with 5 bases left in between. Germline loops: CDR1 MNHNS, CDR2 SASEGT. CDR3 loop: CASSEGSSTDTQYF. The CDR3 DNA reads as TGTGCCAGCAGTGAAGGTTCCAGCACAGATACGCAGTATTTT.

This clonotype turned up a few times. This CDR3 reads CASSFGQYTGELFF. CDR3 DNA sequence: TGTGCCAGCAGCTTTGGCCAGTACACCGGGGAGCTGTTTTTT. This chain links TRBV11-2 with TRBJ2-2; no definite D call. The length of the CDR3 is 14 residues. CDR1 is SGHAT and CDR2 is FQNNGV in the germline V gene. V was shortened by 3 bases and J by 3 bases, with 8 bases between the two germline ends.

The V call is TRBV28, the J call TRBJ2-3, with D unclear. This CDR3 spans 16 amino acids. In germline, CDR1 is MDHEN, CDR2 SYDVKM. Trimming took off 6 bases at V and 3 bases at J, with 19 bases between the two ends. The CDR3 bases are TGTGCCAGCAGGATCGGTTTAGAACCGCTAACAGATACGCAGTATTTT. It translates to CASRIGLEPLTDTQYF.

This clonotype was detected a few times. This rearrangement joins TRBV9 to TRBJ2-3; the D gene is possibly TRBD1 (5 bases). The CDR3 sequence is 15 residues long. Per germline, CDR1 SGDLS and CDR2 YYNGEE. Between the trimmed V and J ends, which lost 0 bases and 2 bases, there was a span of 10 bases. DNA of the CDR3: TGTGCCAGCAGCGTAGAACTGGACATCACAGATACGCAGTATTTT. Its protein is CASSVELDITDTQYF.

This clonotype appeared many times. The chain recombines TRBV5-1 with TRBJ1-5; no reliable D call. The V end was cut by 4 bases, the J end by 4 bases, with 12 bases between. CDR3 size: 14 residues. The V gene's germline CDR1 is SGHRS and CDR2 YFSETQ. The chain's CDR3 is CASSEDGLNQPQHF. The CDR3 DNA is TGCGCCAGCAGCGAGGACGGCTTAAATCAGCCCCAGCATTTT.

The chain joins TRBV6-1 to TRBJ2-2, with TRBD1 identical over 8 bases. The junction had 8 bases not matched to a gene; V was cut back by 9 bases and J by 2 bases. This CDR3 has 15 residues. Germline V gene lookup returns CDR1 MNHNS and CDR2 SASEGT. Here the CDR3 DNA reads TGTGCCAGTGGTTCAGGACAGGGAAACACCGGGGAGCTGTTTTTT. It is translated as CASGSGQGNTGELFF.

The chain carries TRBV11-2 and TRBJ2-5; no clear D. The V gene's germline CDR1 is SGHAT and CDR2 FQNNGV. The CDR3 runs to 18 residues. Trimming left V 5 bases short and J 3 bases short, with 25 bases between. The CDR3 bases are TGTGCCAGCAGCCCATCAGCCGCCATCCCAGGAGCCAAAGAGACCCAGTACTTC. It is translated as CASSPSAAIPGAKETQYF.

The chain carries TRBV5-6 and TRBJ2-4; 7 positions match TRBD1. Per the germline V gene, CDR1 is SGHDT and CDR2 is YYEEEE. The CDR3 has 13 residues. The J segment lost 6 bases and the V segment lost 5 bases, leaving 5 bases of the junction unmatched. In DNA form, the CDR3 reads TGTGCCAGCAGTCGGGACAGAGGAAACATTCAGTACTTC. Its protein product is CASSRDRGNIQYF.

This sequence joins TRBV5-6 and TRBJ2-2; either TRBD1 or TRBD2 may fit D (5 bases each). This CDR3 has 16 amino acids. V was trimmed by 0 bases and J by 4 bases, leaving 13 bases between them. CDR1 is SGHDT and CDR2 is YYEEEE in the germline V gene. The CDR3 bases are TGTGCCAGCAGCTTGGCCGAAAGGGGAGCCACCGGGGAGCTGTTTTTT. It codes for CASSLAERGATGELFF.

The rearrangement uses TRBV5-1 and TRBJ1-5; 8 nucleotides align to TRBD1. The V gene end was trimmed by 4 bases and the J gene end by 6 bases; junction bases not matched to a gene: 9. The germline V gene encodes CDR1 SGHRS and CDR2 YFSETQ. The CDR3 runs 15 residues. CDR3 loop: CASSPMTGDGQPQHF. In DNA, the CDR3 is TGCGCCAGCAGCCCCATGACAGGGGATGGTCAGCCCCAGCATTTT.

Note on this clonotype: Since a much larger clone is just one base distant, this may be a read error. V gene TRBV12-3 or TRBV12-4 combines with J gene TRBJ2-7; 12 positions agree with TRBD1. The V segment lost 5 bases and the J segment 10 bases; nucleotides outside the gene matches: 6. The CDR3 totals 13 residues. The CDR3, as DNA: TGTGCCAGCAGTGCCGGGACAGGGGGCGAACAGTACTTC. This codes for CASSAGTGGEQYF.

This chain uses TRBV15 with TRBJ2-1; D tentatively fits TRBD1 or TRBD2 (5 bases each). Trimming took 3 bases from V and 8 from J, leaving 11 bases between them. The V gene's germline CDR1 is LNHNV and CDR2 YYDKDF (reference sequence). The CDR3 consists of 13 residues. For the CDR3, the DNA is TGTGCCACCAGCAGGCCTCGAGGGGATGAGCAGTTCTTC. Protein product: CATSRPRGDEQFF.

This clonotype was seen a few times. This rearrangement joins TRBV4-3 to TRBJ1-4; 7 bases fit TRBD1. The germline V gene encodes CDR1 LGHNA and CDR2 YSLEER. The CDR3 runs 13 residues. J lost 12 bases, V lost 4 bases, and 8 bases had no gene match. In nucleotides, the CDR3 is TGCGCCAGCAGCCCTCGGAGGGGGCACCAACTGTTTTTT. This codes for CASSPRRGHQLFF.

This sequence joins TRBV5-6 and TRBJ1-1; a possible D gene is TRBD1 (6 bases). The CDR3 covers 15 residues. Germline CDR1 SGHDT, CDR2 YYEEEE. The V end lost 4 bases, the J end lost 0 bases, and 13 bases lay between the germline ends. The CDR3 loop reads CASSLPGHLNTEAFF. The DNA of the CDR3 is TGTGCCAGCAGCCTCCCGGGACACCTGAACACTGAAGCTTTCTTT.

The chain employs TRBV28 and TRBJ1-1; D may be TRBD1 (5 bases). Germline assignment: CDR1 MDHEN and CDR2 SYDVKM. The CDR3 consists of 14 residues. V shed 6 bases and J shed 11 bases, with 22 bases lying between them. CDR3 bases: TGTGCCAGCAGGCAGGGCACTAACACTATGGTCGCTTTCTTT. Translated: CASRQGTNTMVAFF.

This clonotype was seen only a few times. This sequence joins TRBV25-1 and TRBJ1-4; no definite D call. The V gene's germline CDR1 is MGHDK and CDR2 SYGVNS. The CDR3 extends over 15 amino acids. The ends were cut back, 4 bases at V and 3 bases at J, with 12 bases in the middle. DNA for the CDR3: TGTGCCAGCAGTGTCCCCGGGTCCGCTAATGAAAAACTGTTTTTT. The encoded protein is CASSVPGSANEKLFF. Combining the CDR3 with reference TRBV25-1 and TRBJ1-4 gives the whole variable domain EADIYQTPRYLVIGTGKKITLECSQTMGHDKMYWYQQDPGMELHLIHYSYGVNSTEKGDLSSESTVSRIRTEHFPLTLESARPSHTSQYLCASSVPGSANEKLFFGSGTQLSVL.

The chain uses TRBV20-1 and TRBJ2-7; TRBD1 is a possible D gene (6 bases). Germline V lookup: CDR1 DFQATT, CDR2 SNEGSKA (reference sequence). Trimming removed 0 bases at V and 5 bases at J, with 17 bases between. The CDR3 extends over 15 amino acids. CDR3: CSARDPQGKSDEQYF. The DNA for the CDR3 is TGCAGTGCTAGAGATCCCCAGGGGAAGAGCGACGAGCAGTACTTC.

V and J are TRBV7-7 and TRBJ1-1, with D hard to call. From germline, CDR1 is SSHAT and CDR2 FNYEAQ (reference sequence). This CDR3 has 16 amino acids. V lost 5 bases and J 0 bases, leaving 16 bases between the germline ends. Here the CDR3 reads CASSPIPTSVNTEAFF. The CDR3 bases are TGTGCCAGCAGCCCCATTCCCACTTCTGTGAACACTGAAGCTTTCTTT.

This clonotype turned up a few times. The rearrangement links TRBV12-3 or TRBV12-4 to TRBJ1-1; TRBD1 agrees at 10 bases. After removal of 4 bases from V and 10 bases from J, the junction contained 15 bases not matched to a gene. The CDR3 runs to 16 residues. The CDR3 is CASSSAPGQGRRAAFF. The CDR3 DNA is TGTGCCAGCAGTTCAGCACCGGGACAGGGGAGGAGGGCAGCTTTCTTT.

This clonotype was observed a few times. The chain links TRBV7-2 to TRBJ1-2, with D perhaps matching TRBD1 (6 bases). The germline CDR1 and CDR2 sequences are SGHTA and FQGNSA. CDR3 length equals 13 residues. V lost 5 bases and J lost 6, with 13 bases in between. In DNA, the CDR3 is TGTGCCAGCAGCCGACAGGCAGGAGATGGCTACACCTTC. Protein sequence: CASSRQAGDGYTF.

This clonotype was detected many times. The V call is TRBV27, the J call TRBJ2-1; TRBD1 might be the D (5 bases). CDR3 size: 14 residues. V gave up 3 bases and J gave up 2 bases, with 8 bases separating them. In germline, CDR1 is MNHEY, CDR2 SMNVEV (reference sequence). CDR3 coding DNA: TGTGCCAGCAGTTTTCAGGGAACCTACAATGAGCAGTTCTTC. This codes for CASSFQGTYNEQFF.

This chain links TRBV29-1 with TRBJ1-2, with D possibly matching TRBD1 (5 bases). The CDR3 consists of 12 residues. Germline CDR1 and CDR2: SQVTM and ANQGSEA. Trimming stripped 1 base from V and 8 bases from J, with 11 bases between. The CDR3 sequence: CSVEVSWDGYTF. The CDR3 DNA reads as TGCAGCGTTGAAGTCTCCTGGGACGGCTACACCTTC.